The 27 T cell receptor beta chains given below trace back to one sample, sequenced in a study of Ad26.COV2.S vaccination and SARS-CoV-2 variants. The treatment: roughly 19 received Ad26.COV2.S at low or high dose, single or two shots; five or six received placebo; per-sample allocation not given. Specimen acquisition occurred on day 63 following the initial vaccine or placebo injection. TCRdb keeps only in-frame clones here, not all; method: immunoSEQ multiplex PCR. The profile covers around 250,000 clones, with around nine tenths appearing a single time and roughly 3% taken by the ten largest. The specimen was peripheral blood, collected in a trial of Ad26.COV2.S vaccine versus placebo. The receptors derive from a person between 18 and 60 years old who received the Ad26.COV2.S COVID-19 vaccine or a placebo.

This chain connects TRBV4-1 to TRBJ1-4; D unclear. V lost 0 bases and J 10 bases, leaving 6 bases between the germline ends. The V gene's germline CDR1 is MGHRA and CDR2 YSYEKL. The CDR3 length is 12 residues. CDR3 residues: CASSQEGRKLFF. The DNA of the CDR3 is TGCGCCAGCAGCCAAGAAGGAAGAAAACTGTTTTTT.

The chain is built from TRBV25-1 and TRBJ2-3, with D perhaps TRBD2 (5 bases). Germline CDR1 and CDR2: MGHDK and SYGVNS. CDR3 length: 15 residues. V lost 8 bases and J lost 8, with 23 bases in between. The chain's CDR3 is CASGESVLPTSTQYF. The CDR3 DNA follows: TGTGCCAGCGGGGAGTCGGTGTTGCCCACAAGTACGCAGTATTTT.

The chain recombines TRBV25-1 with TRBJ2-5; perhaps TRBD2 as D (5 bases). The germline gives CDR1 MGHDK, CDR2 SYGVNS. The CDR3 is made up of 15 amino acids. The ends were cut back, 3 bases at V and 4 bases at J, with 15 bases in the middle. The CDR3 DNA reads TGTGCCAGCAGTGATGATACGGACTCCCGAGAGACCCAGTACTTC. This encodes CASSDDTDSRETQYF.

This rearrangement joins TRBV9 to TRBJ2-1, with 9 bases identical to TRBD2. The J segment lost 2 bases and the V segment lost 4 bases, leaving 19 bases of the junction unmatched. Germline V gives CDR1 SGDLS, CDR2 YYNGEE. This CDR3 is built from 20 residues. In DNA, the CDR3 is TGTGCCAGCAGCTCCCCCCTGCCCTCCCCAGCGGGGGGAACCTACAATGAGCAGTTCTTC. Translated, it gives CASSSPLPSPAGGTYNEQFF.

This chain joins TRBV5-5 and TRBJ1-2; the match to TRBD1 covers 7 bases. The CDR3 has 16 amino acids. The germline CDR1 and CDR2 sequences are SGHKS and YYEKEE (reference sequence). Losses at the gene ends were 0 bases for V and 2 bases for J; bases not matched to a gene: 7. CDR3 loop: CASSLEVRGLNYGYTF. The DNA of the CDR3 is TGTGCCAGCAGCTTGGAGGTGAGGGGGCTAAACTATGGCTACACCTTC.

V is TRBV5-8 and J is TRBJ1-2; TRBD1 matches 9 bases. CDR1 is SGHTS and CDR2 is YDEGEE in the germline V gene. This CDR3 is 14 amino acids long. V shed 4 bases, J shed 6 bases, and the junction held 7 bases outside the gene matches. The CDR3 DNA reads TGTGCCAGCAGCCGCCGCGGACAGGGGCATGGCTACACCTTC. It is translated as CASSRRGQGHGYTF.

The rearrangement uses TRBV11-2 and TRBJ2-1; the D gene is possibly TRBD1 (5 bases). CDR1 SGHAT and CDR2 FQNNGV come from the germline V gene. The CDR3 is 12 residues long. V was trimmed by 7 bases and J by 9 bases, leaving 13 bases between them. CDR3 coding DNA: TGTGCCAGCACCCTTGGGGCGAGTGAGCAGTTCTTC. It specifies CASTLGASEQFF.

This chain uses TRBV12-5 with TRBJ1-5; the D is unclear. V was pared by 4 bases and J by 6 bases, with 4 bases between. The CDR3 sequence is 11 residues long. CDR1 is LGHNT and CDR2 is FRNRAP in the germline V gene. The CDR3 here is CASGSSQPQHF. In nucleotides, the CDR3 is TGTGCTAGTGGTTCAAGTCAGCCCCAGCATTTT.

V usage is TRBV7-3 and J usage is TRBJ2-2, with D tentatively TRBD1 or TRBD2 (5 bases each). CDR1 SGHTA and CDR2 FQGTGA come from the germline V gene. The CDR3 runs to 15 residues. Trimming pared 4 bases from V and 4 bases from J, leaving 13 bases between. This CDR3 is CASSSRGEITGELFF. The CDR3 region has the DNA TGTGCCAGCAGCTCCCGAGGGGAGATCACCGGGGAGCTGTTTTTT. Variable domain in full (rest from reference TRBV7-3 and TRBJ2-2): GAGVSQTPSNKVTEKGKYVELRCDPISGHTALYWYRQSLGQGPEFLIYFQGTGAADDSGLPNDRFFAVRPEGSVSTLKIQRTERGDSAVYLCASSSRGEITGELFFGEGSRLTVL.

Only a few counts were recorded for this clone. The chain is built from TRBV2 and TRBJ1-3, with 8 bases lining up with TRBD1. From germline, CDR1 is SNHLY and CDR2 FYNNEI. V was pared by 4 bases and J by 0 bases, with 5 bases of the junction left unmatched. There are 16 residues in the CDR3. The CDR3 sequence: CASSVDRVNSGNTIYF. CDR3 nucleotide sequence: TGTGCCAGCAGTGTGGACAGGGTGAACTCTGGAAACACCATATATTTT. Full variable domain (outside the CDR3, taken from reference TRBV2 and TRBJ1-3): EPEVTQTPSHQVTQMGQEVILRCVPISNHLYFYWYRQILGQKVEFLVSFYNNEISEKSEIFDDQFSVERPDGSNFTLKIRSTKLEDSAMYFCASSVDRVNSGNTIYFGEGSWLTVV.

This clone showed up just once. The chain is built from TRBV4-2 and TRBJ1-1; D might be TRBD1 (5 bases). Germline assignment: CDR1 LGHNA and CDR2 YNFKEQ. Between the trimmed V and J ends, which lost 3 bases and 4 bases, there was a span of 12 bases. CDR3 size: 14 residues. CDR3 sequence: CASSQQGSITEAFF. For the CDR3, the DNA is TGTGCCAGCAGCCAGCAGGGTAGTATCACTGAAGCTTTCTTT.

The genes are TRBV30 and TRBJ2-5; 14 bases map to TRBD2. CDR1 and CDR2 from the germline V gene are GTSNPN and SVGIG (reference sequence). The ends lost 4 bases at V and 4 bases at J; junction bases unmatched: 5. The length of the CDR3 is 15 residues. CDR3 sequence: CAWMGLAGAGETQYF. Here the CDR3 DNA reads TGTGCCTGGATGGGACTAGCGGGAGCCGGAGAGACCCAGTACTTC.

The gene calls are TRBV7-2 and TRBJ2-1; D gene ambiguous. Trimming took off 4 bases at V and 0 bases at J, with 4 bases between the two ends. This CDR3 is 13 amino acids long. Germline CDR1 reads SGHTA; CDR2 reads FQGNSA. The CDR3 bases are TGTGCCAGCAGCTGGACCTCCTACAATGAGCAGTTCTTC. It is translated as CASSWTSYNEQFF.

This chain joins TRBV19 and TRBJ2-2; no definite D call. This CDR3 comprises 13 residues. V shed 0 bases and J shed 5 bases, with 4 bases lying between them. Per germline, CDR1 LNHDA and CDR2 SQIVND (reference sequence). In DNA, the CDR3 is TGTGCCAGTAGTATAGAAGGGACCGGGGAGCTGTTTTTT. Translation gives CASSIEGTGELFF. The whole variable domain, filled in from reference TRBV19 and TRBJ2-2, reads DGGITQSPKYLFRKEGQNVTLSCEQNLNHDAMYWYRQDPGQGLRLIYYSQIVNDFQKGDIAEGYSVSREKKESFPLTVTSAQKNPTAFYLCASSIEGTGELFFGEGSRLTVL.

The chain joins TRBV9 to TRBJ2-2; no clear D. The CDR3 spans 15 residues. Between the trimmed V and J ends, which lost 4 bases and 3 bases, there was a span of 13 bases. Germline values: CDR1 SGDLS, CDR2 YYNGEE. The CDR3 loop is CASSPGPTDTGELFF. The CDR3 bases are TGTGCCAGCAGCCCCGGACCGACTGACACCGGGGAGCTGTTTTTT. The full variable domain, completed using reference TRBV9 and TRBJ2-2, is DSGVTQTPKHLITATGQRVTLRCSPRSGDLSVYWYQQSLDQGLQFLIQYYNGEERAKGNILERFSAQQFPDLHSELNLSSLELGDSALYFCASSPGPTDTGELFFGEGSRLTVL.

V is TRBV18 and J is TRBJ1-1; the D is unclear. V lost 3 bases and J 1 base, leaving 9 bases between the germline ends. CDR1 KGHSH and CDR2 LQKENI come from the germline V gene. The CDR3 is 14 amino acids. CDR3 sequence (DNA): TGTGCCAGCTCACCGGTCTACGGGAACACTGAAGCTTTCTTT. Its protein is CASSPVYGNTEAFF.

This chain joins TRBV2 and TRBJ1-2; weak D call: TRBD1 (5 bases). Germline CDR1 and CDR2: SNHLY and FYNNEI. The CDR3 is made up of 12 amino acids. V lost 5 bases, J lost 8 bases, and 12 bases lay in between. The DNA for the CDR3 is TGTGCCAGCAGTCCTGGGGCGGGGGGCTACACCTTC. Translated, it gives CASSPGAGGYTF.

The chain uses TRBV5-1 and TRBJ1-1, with D unclear. The germline CDR1 and CDR2 sequences are SGHRS and YFSETQ. The CDR3 is 17 amino acids. V was clipped by 4 bases and J by 0 bases, with 19 bases between them. CDR3 sequence (DNA): TGCGCCAGCAGCACCTCGATTATCCAAGGCATGAACACTGAAGCTTTCTTT. Protein product: CASSTSIIQGMNTEAFF.

The rearrangement joins TRBV7-3 to TRBJ2-5; TRBD1 aligns across 8 bases. The V gene's germline CDR1 is SGHTA and CDR2 FQGTGA. The CDR3 runs 13 residues. With V trimmed by 2 bases and J by 5 bases, 1 base remained unmatched. This CDR3 is CASSLWTGETQYF. The CDR3 DNA reads TGTGCCAGCAGCTTATGGACAGGGGAGACCCAGTACTTC. The whole variable domain, filled in from reference TRBV7-3 and TRBJ2-5, reads GAGVSQTPSNKVTEKGKYVELRCDPISGHTALYWYRQSLGQGPEFLIYFQGTGAADDSGLPNDRFFAVRPEGSVSTLKIQRTERGDSAVYLCASSLWTGETQYFGPGTRLLVL.

The chain uses TRBV5-1 and TRBJ1-5, with D hard to call. The V end was cut by 0 bases, the J end by 2 bases, with 6 bases between. Germline lookup yields CDR1 SGHRS and CDR2 YFSETQ. This CDR3 comprises 14 residues. The CDR3 here is CASSLVGGNQPQHF. CDR3 bases: TGCGCCAGCAGCTTGGTGGGCGGCAATCAGCCCCAGCATTTT.

This chain links TRBV27 with TRBJ1-5; D remains ambiguous. Germline V gene sequence: CDR1 MNHEY, CDR2 SMNVEV (reference sequence). The CDR3 length is 14 residues. Between the trimmed V and J ends, which lost 2 bases and 4 bases, there was a span of 9 bases. CDR3 sequence reads: CASSLLWTNQPQHF. The DNA of the CDR3 is TGTGCCAGCAGTTTACTGTGGACTAATCAGCCCCAGCATTTT.

This chain uses TRBV27 with TRBJ1-6; TRBD1 might be the D (6 bases). The CDR3 extends over 14 amino acids. The V end lost 11 bases, the J end lost 10 bases, and 21 bases lay between the germline ends. In germline, CDR1 is MNHEY, CDR2 SMNVEV (reference sequence). CDR3 region: CAGVQGRGRSPLHF. CDR3 nucleotides: TGTGCCGGGGTCCAGGGGCGGGGCAGGTCACCCCTCCACTTT.

In this sample, this clone turned up once. The chain has TRBV5-1 and TRBJ2-1, with D tentatively TRBD1 (6 bases). From germline, CDR1 is SGHRS and CDR2 YFSETQ. The V and J ends lost 6 bases and 7 bases respectively, with 20 bases between them. The CDR3 is made up of 15 amino acids. DNA of the CDR3: TGCGCCAGCACCCAAATGGGGGCCGATGGTAATGAGCAGTTCTTC. Its translation is CASTQMGADGNEQFF.

The genes are TRBV6-2 or TRBV6-3 and TRBJ1-2; D is uncertain. The V end lost 6 bases, the J end lost 4 bases, and 15 bases lay between the germline ends. This CDR3 has 14 residues. The germline V gene has CDR1 MNHEY and CDR2 SVGEGT. The CDR3 region is CASSPGGLSYGYTF. The CDR3 DNA is TGTGCCAGCAGCCCCGGAGGACTTTCCTATGGCTACACCTTC.

This clone has a single count. The chain uses TRBV5-1 and TRBJ2-7; no clear D gene. Germline V gene sequence: CDR1 SGHRS, CDR2 YFSETQ. Trimming stripped 4 bases from V and 3 bases from J, with 11 bases between. The CDR3 is 13 amino acids. CDR3 bases: TGCGCCAGCAGCCGGACGGGCAGCTACGAGCAGTACTTC. This gives the protein CASSRTGSYEQYF. Looking up the rest from reference TRBV5-1 and TRBJ2-7 gives the full variable domain: KAGVTQTPRYLIKTRGQQVTLSCSPISGHRSVSWYQQTPGQGLQFLFEYFSETQRNKGNFPGRFSGRQFSNSRSEMNVSTLELGDSALYLCASSRTGSYEQYFGPGTRLTVT.

This chain uses TRBV6-2 or TRBV6-3 with TRBJ1-5; D gene unclear. Germline loops: CDR1 MNHEY, CDR2 SVGEGT. Trimming left V 1 base short and J 2 bases short, with 6 bases between. There are 14 residues in the CDR3. The CDR3 region is CASSYWSGNQPQHF. Here the CDR3 DNA reads TGTGCCAGCAGTTACTGGTCAGGCAATCAGCCCCAGCATTTT.

The chain is built from TRBV19 and TRBJ1-5, with 8 positions matching TRBD1. This CDR3 has 13 amino acids. Trimming removed 1 base from V and 11 bases from J; junction bases left unmatched: 4. Per the germline V gene, CDR1 is LNHDA and CDR2 is SQIVND (reference sequence). This CDR3 reads CASSIAGGRAQHF. Written as DNA, the CDR3 is TGTGCCAGTAGTATAGCAGGGGGCAGGGCCCAGCATTTT.